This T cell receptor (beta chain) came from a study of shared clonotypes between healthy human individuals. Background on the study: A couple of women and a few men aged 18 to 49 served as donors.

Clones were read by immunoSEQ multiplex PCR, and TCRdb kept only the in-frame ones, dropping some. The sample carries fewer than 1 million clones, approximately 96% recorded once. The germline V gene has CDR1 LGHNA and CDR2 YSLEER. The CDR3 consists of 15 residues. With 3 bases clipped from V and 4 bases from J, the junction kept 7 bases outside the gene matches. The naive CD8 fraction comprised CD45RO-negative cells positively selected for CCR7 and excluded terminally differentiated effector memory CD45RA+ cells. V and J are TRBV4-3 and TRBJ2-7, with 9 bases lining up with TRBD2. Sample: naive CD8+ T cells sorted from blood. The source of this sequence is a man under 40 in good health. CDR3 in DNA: TGCGCCAGCAGCCAGGGAGCGGGAGGACAATACGAGCAGTACTTC. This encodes CASSQGAGGQYEQYF.